Each of the 31 T cell receptor beta chains below was sequenced from the same sample in a study of T cell responses to AZD1222 COVID-19 vaccine. The repertoire was sequenced with immunoSEQ multiplex PCR; TCRdb's copy has only in-frame clones and lacks some. Of about 140,000 clones in the sample, roughly 90% were seen once. Source: peripheral blood, taken on day 0 of AZD1222 vaccination. Source of these receptors: an adult in good health.

The rearrangement links TRBV4-3 to TRBJ2-2; 7 bases are a match to TRBD2. CDR3 length: 17 amino acids. Germline assignment: CDR1 LGHNA and CDR2 YSLEER. The junction had 11 bases not matched to a gene; V was cut back by 0 bases and J by 7 bases. As DNA, the CDR3 is TGCGCCAGCAGCCAAGATTCCGCTACTACTAGCGACGGGGAGCTGTTTTTT. The encoded protein is CASSQDSATTSDGELFF.

This chain connects TRBV27 to TRBJ1-6; D might be TRBD1 (5 bases). The V end was cut by 4 bases, the J end by 3 bases, with 16 bases between. The CDR3 contains 17 residues. Germline V lookup: CDR1 MNHEY, CDR2 SMNVEV (reference sequence). The CDR3 reads CASSSKPGTGYNSPLHF. The DNA for the CDR3 is TGTGCCAGCAGTTCCAAGCCCGGGACCGGCTATAATTCACCCCTCCACTTT.

CDR3 DNA: TGTGCCAGCGATAACAGGGTCGGGGAGACCCAGTACTTC. Its translation is CASDNRVGETQYF. The chain is built from TRBV11-2 and TRBJ2-5, with D perhaps TRBD1 (6 bases). Germline values: CDR1 SGHAT, CDR2 FQNNGV. The ends were cut back, 8 bases at V and 5 bases at J, with 15 bases in the middle. The CDR3 is 13 amino acids.

This sequence joins TRBV5-6 and TRBJ1-3, with D possibly TRBD1 on 6 matching bases. CDR3 length: 16 amino acids. V was trimmed by 4 bases and J by 0 bases, leaving 14 bases between them. Per the germline V gene, CDR1 is SGHDT and CDR2 is YYEEEE. The CDR3, as DNA: TGTGCCAGCAGCGAATACAGGGTTGGCTCTGGAAACACCATATATTTT. Amino acids: CASSEYRVGSGNTIYF.

The chain combines TRBV11-2 with TRBJ2-5; 9 bases line up with TRBD2. Germline lookup yields CDR1 SGHAT and CDR2 FQNNGV. The CDR3 contains 16 residues. V lost 1 base to trimming and J lost 4 bases; unmatched junction nucleotides: 7. CDR3 DNA sequence: TGTGCCAGCAGCTTAGGTGGTAGCGGGAGAGGAGAGACCCAGTACTTC. Encoded protein: CASSLGGSGRGETQYF.

The CDR3 loop is CASSQDSPLMTDVGSYNEQFF. Written as DNA, the CDR3 is TGCGCCAGCAGCCAAGATTCTCCCCTAATGACAGATGTGGGTTCCTACAATGAGCAGTTCTTC. The chain joins TRBV4-3 to TRBJ2-1, with TRBD1 as a possible D gene (5 bases). Deletions cut 0 bases from V and 1 base from J, with 25 bases between. The CDR3 runs 21 residues. Per germline, CDR1 LGHNA and CDR2 YSLEER.

The chain has TRBV20-1 and TRBJ1-1; D uncertain. V shed 3 bases and J shed 0 bases, with 8 bases lying between them. The CDR3 consists of 13 residues. The V gene's germline CDR1 is DFQATT and CDR2 SNEGSKA (reference sequence). This CDR3 reads CSASRAMNTEAFF. CDR3 in DNA: TGCAGTGCTAGTCGGGCAATGAACACTGAAGCTTTCTTT.

The chain links TRBV6-1 to TRBJ1-2; no clear D. CDR3 length equals 14 residues. Trimming took off 0 bases at V and 4 bases at J, with 9 bases between the two ends. CDR1 and CDR2 (germline): MNHNS, SASEGT. The chain's CDR3 is CASSEAAGSYGYTF. In DNA, the CDR3 is TGTGCCAGCAGTGAAGCAGCGGGGAGCTATGGCTACACCTTC.

This chain joins TRBV7-9 and TRBJ1-1, with D possibly being TRBD1 (6 bases). Germline V gene data show CDR1 as SEHNR and CDR2 as FQNEAQ (reference sequence). Deletions cut 4 bases from V and 1 base from J, with 16 bases between. The CDR3 contains 16 residues. The CDR3 DNA reads as TGTGCCAGCAGCTCCCGTGGGGGCAACCCGAACACTGAAGCTTTCTTT. Protein: CASSSRGGNPNTEAFF.

This clone was counted only a few times. The chain has TRBV9 and TRBJ2-7; 9 nucleotides line up with TRBD2. CDR1 is SGDLS and CDR2 is YYNGEE in the germline V gene. Trimming at V came to 0 bases and at J to 5 bases, leaving 9 bases not matched to a gene. This CDR3 spans 16 amino acids. Here the CDR3 DNA reads TGTGCCAGCAGCGTAGGTAGCGGGAGTTTCGCAGACGAGCAGTACTTC. It is translated as CASSVGSGSFADEQYF.

The rearrangement links TRBV27 to TRBJ1-3, with D possibly TRBD1 on 6 matching bases. The germline CDR1 and CDR2 sequences are MNHEY and SMNVEV (reference sequence). The CDR3 extends over 15 amino acids. Trimming stripped 3 bases from V and 8 bases from J, with 17 bases between. Here the CDR3 reads CASSFTGGSQDTIYF. For the CDR3, the DNA is TGTGCCAGCAGTTTCACGGGGGGCAGTCAGGACACCATATATTTT.

The rearrangement links TRBV19 to TRBJ2-2; D is perhaps TRBD2 (5 bases). Trimming cost V 6 bases and J 4 bases, with 15 bases left between them. The germline V gene encodes CDR1 LNHDA and CDR2 SQIVND (reference sequence). The CDR3 totals 15 residues. CDR3 nucleotide sequence: TGTGCCAGTAGCCCTTCAACTAGTTCCACCGGGGAGCTGTTTTTT. Its translation: CASSPSTSSTGELFF. Full variable domain (outside the CDR3, taken from reference TRBV19 and TRBJ2-2): DGGITQSPKYLFRKEGQNVTLSCEQNLNHDAMYWYRQDPGQGLRLIYYSQIVNDFQKGDIAEGYSVSREKKESFPLTVTSAQKNPTAFYLCASSPSTSSTGELFFGEGSRLTVL.

In this sample, this clone turned up a few times. V usage is TRBV18 and J usage is TRBJ1-2; D call uncertain. Trimming removed 2 bases from V and 2 bases from J, with 12 bases in between. Per the germline V gene, CDR1 is KGHSH and CDR2 is LQKENI. CDR3 size: 15 residues. CDR3 in DNA: TGTGCCAGCTCACCAACTACTGCTTTAAACTATGGCTACACCTTC. Protein product: CASSPTTALNYGYTF. The whole variable domain, remainder taken from reference TRBV18 and TRBJ1-2, is NAGVMQNPRHLVRRRGQEARLRCSPMKGHSHVYWYRQLPEEGLKFMVYLQKENIIDESGMPKERFSAEFPKEGPSILRIQQVVRGDSAAYFCASSPTTALNYGYTFGSGTRLTVV.

The chain joins TRBV6-6 to TRBJ2-3; possible D gene TRBD2, 5 bases. V lost 7 bases, J lost 0 bases, and 17 bases lay in between. CDR3 size: 16 residues. Germline V gene lookup returns CDR1 MNHNY and CDR2 SVGAGI (reference sequence). The CDR3 DNA sequence: TGTGCCAGCAATGGCATGAGCGGTTCTAGCACAGATACGCAGTATTTT. This sequence encodes CASNGMSGSSTDTQYF.

The chain couples TRBV3-1 (or the pseudogene TRBV3-2) to TRBJ2-3; TRBD2 agrees at 14 bases. Germline V lookup: CDR1 LGHDT, CDR2 YNNKEL (reference sequence). J gave up 5 bases and V 4 bases, and 2 bases lay outside the gene matches. This CDR3 has 15 residues. CDR3 coding DNA: TGTGCCAGCAGCCTAGGGACTAGCGGGGGAGATACGCAGTATTTT. Translated: CASSLGTSGGDTQYF.

This sequence joins TRBV15 and TRBJ2-1, with D tentatively TRBD2 (6 bases). This CDR3 is built from 13 residues. V was clipped by 1 base and J by 8 bases, with 9 bases between them. Germline CDR1 LNHNV, CDR2 YYDKDF (reference sequence). Here the CDR3 reads CATSRVGGDEQFF. As DNA, the CDR3 is TGTGCCACCAGCAGAGTTGGCGGGGATGAGCAGTTCTTC.

The chain employs TRBV30 and TRBJ1-6; the D is unclear. Trimming took 1 base from V and 8 from J, leaving 9 bases between them. This CDR3 region has 13 residues. CDR1 and CDR2 from the germline V gene are GTSNPN and SVGIG (reference sequence). CDR3 loop: CAWSAGSYSPLHF. Here the CDR3 DNA reads TGTGCCTGGAGTGCCGGGTCGTATTCACCCCTCCACTTT.

This rearrangement joins TRBV29-1 to TRBJ1-2, with D maybe TRBD1 (5 bases). The CDR3 is 14 residues long. The germline CDR1 and CDR2 sequences are SQVTM and ANQGSEA. Trimming left V 6 bases short and J 4 bases short, with 18 bases between. Here the CDR3 DNA reads TGCAGCGTGGGGGGACCTGACGGCGGCTATGGCTACACCTTC. Residues: CSVGGPDGGYGYTF. Supplemented by reference TRBV29-1 and TRBJ1-2, the full variable domain reads SAVISQKPSRDICQRGTSLTIQCQVDSQVTMMFWYRQQPGQSLTLIATANQGSEATYESGFVIDKFPISRPNLTFSTLTVSNMSPEDSSIYLCSVGGPDGGYGYTFGSGTRLTVV.

This chain joins TRBV5-6 and TRBJ1-2; 7 bases fit TRBD1. The germline gives CDR1 SGHDT, CDR2 YYEEEE. Trimming took 4 bases from V and 4 from J; bases not matched to a gene: 4. The CDR3 is 13 residues long. The chain's CDR3 is CASSPGGPYGYTF. As DNA, the CDR3 is TGTGCCAGCAGCCCAGGGGGGCCCTATGGCTACACCTTC.

The chain carries TRBV19 and TRBJ2-1; D may be TRBD2 (6 bases). The CDR3 spans 13 residues. Germline CDR1 and CDR2: LNHDA and SQIVND (reference sequence). V was clipped by 6 bases and J by 1 base, with 7 bases between them. CDR3 sequence (DNA): TGTGCCAGTAGAGGACTATCCTACAATGAGCAGTTCTTC. This codes for CASRGLSYNEQFF.

The CDR3 here is CASKGTQGGNTQYF. Written as DNA, the CDR3 is TGTGCCAGTAAGGGTACACAGGGTGGAAATACGCAGTATTTT. The chain employs TRBV19 and TRBJ2-3; tentatively, D is TRBD1 (6 bases). CDR3 length: 14 amino acids. Germline CDR1 is LNHDA and CDR2 is SQIVND (reference sequence). Trimming pared 7 bases from V and 7 bases from J, leaving 18 bases between. The full variable domain, its missing parts supplied by reference TRBV19 and TRBJ2-3, is DGGITQSPKYLFRKEGQNVTLSCEQNLNHDAMYWYRQDPGQGLRLIYYSQIVNDFQKGDIAEGYSVSREKKESFPLTVTSAQKNPTAFYLCASKGTQGGNTQYFGPGTRLTVL.

The chain combines TRBV19 with TRBJ1-1; D gene uncertain. The CDR3 contains 12 residues. Germline values: CDR1 LNHDA, CDR2 SQIVND (reference sequence). V lost 4 bases and J lost 4, with 7 bases in between. The CDR3: CASSSGATEAFF. The CDR3 region has the DNA TGTGCCAGTAGTAGCGGTGCCACTGAAGCTTTCTTT.

The J gene is TRBJ1-1, the V gene TRBV14; D gene unclear. Deletions cut 2 bases from V and 0 bases from J, with 7 bases between. CDR1 is SGHDN, CDR2 FVKESK, per germline. This CDR3 comprises 14 residues. For the CDR3, the DNA is TGTGCCAGCAGCCAACCCGGAATGAACACTGAAGCTTTCTTT. Its translation is CASSQPGMNTEAFF.

The chain employs TRBV6-5 and TRBJ1-4, with TRBD1 matching over 7 bases. Germline CDR1 reads MNHEY; CDR2 reads SVGAGI. Trimming at V came to 6 bases and at J to 8 bases, leaving 12 bases not matched to a gene. This CDR3 region has 15 residues. CDR3 DNA: TGTGCCAGCAGGTCAACCGGGACAGAGCTAGAAAAACTGTTTTTT. Translating it yields CASRSTGTELEKLFF.

This clone was observed once. V usage is TRBV30 and J usage is TRBJ2-5; 9 bases are shared with TRBD2. The trim removed 2 bases at V and 5 bases at J, leaving 9 bases unmatched. Germline lookup yields CDR1 GTSNPN and CDR2 SVGIG (reference sequence). The CDR3 runs 15 residues. CDR3 sequence: CAWSLAGGGGETQYF. CDR3 DNA: TGTGCCTGGAGTTTGGCGGGAGGGGGCGGGGAGACCCAGTACTTC.

V and J are TRBV28 and TRBJ2-3, with no clear D. The CDR3 loop spans 12 amino acids. The V end lost 6 bases, the J end lost 0 bases, and 4 bases lay between the germline ends. Germline lookup yields CDR1 MDHEN and CDR2 SYDVKM. This chain's CDR3 is CASSTSTDTQYF. The CDR3 DNA is TGTGCCAGCAGCACGAGCACAGATACGCAGTATTTT.

V is TRBV3-1 (or the pseudogene TRBV3-2) and J is TRBJ1-3; a weak D match, TRBD1 (6 bases). The germline V gene has CDR1 LGHDT and CDR2 YNNKEL (reference sequence). There are 16 residues in the CDR3. The ends were cut back, 3 bases at V and 2 bases at J, with 14 bases in the middle. CDR3 DNA: TGTGCCAGCAGCCAGTCCAGGGGTGTGACTGGAAACACCATATATTTT. It yields the protein CASSQSRGVTGNTIYF.

This clone was counted a single time. The rearrangement uses TRBV11-3 and TRBJ2-7, with D possibly being TRBD2 (6 bases). There are 14 residues in the CDR3. Germline CDR1 reads SGHNT; CDR2 reads YENEEA. Trimming shortened V by 1 base and J by 3 bases, and 10 bases separated the two germline ends. As DNA, the CDR3 is TGTGCCAGCAGCTTAGGGGGACTTCACTACGAGCAGTACTTC. It encodes CASSLGGLHYEQYF.

The chain is built from TRBV19 and TRBJ2-1; 9 nucleotides match TRBD1. Germline V gene sequence: CDR1 LNHDA, CDR2 SQIVND (reference sequence). Trimming removed 6 bases from V and 5 bases from J; junction bases left unmatched: 5. The CDR3 sequence is 14 residues long. The CDR3 region has the DNA TGTGCCAGTAGAGGGACAGGGTGGGACAATGAGCAGTTCTTC. This gives the protein CASRGTGWDNEQFF.

This clone appeared once. The chain links TRBV30 to TRBJ2-1; D is unresolved. Germline-derived CDR1 and CDR2 are GTSNPN and SVGIG (reference sequence). The V end was cut by 0 bases, the J end by 3 bases, with 12 bases between. This CDR3 is built from 15 residues. The CDR3 DNA reads as TGTGCCTGGAGTGTGACCACTTCCCACTACAATGAGCAGTTCTTC. Protein: CAWSVTTSHYNEQFF.

This clone was recorded once. V is TRBV19 and J is TRBJ1-3; 7 bases line up with TRBD1. The CDR3 extends over 15 amino acids. Germline lookup yields CDR1 LNHDA and CDR2 SQIVND (reference sequence). The V segment lost 5 bases and the J segment 0 bases; nucleotides outside the gene matches: 4. CDR3 nucleotide sequence: TGTGCCAGTAGTCCTCGGACAGGCTCTGGAAACACCATATATTTT. Translated, it gives CASSPRTGSGNTIYF.